A selection of T cell receptor beta chains follows, all from one sample in a study of identical twins. A single record per CDR3 protein comes from TCRdb applying MiXCR to the 5' RACE reads. The sample records about 530,000 distinct CDR3 sequences, roughly 15% being singletons. The sample was also reused in another study, on yellow fever vaccine responses in identical twins.

What was sequenced was CD4+ T cells sorted from blood. The receptors derive from a woman aged 18-29 years in good health. Both conserved end residues are part of each CDR3. The D gene is left open where the match is weak. Size is stated for part of the rows, as once, few or many counts, or as a class when the clone is expanded.

.,TRBJ2-5,.,TRBV9,TGTGCCAGCAGCGTAGTCCCAATTCTGCCACAAGGGACCCAGTACTTC,CASSVVPILPQGTQYF
few,TRBJ2-7,.,TRBV29-1,TGCAGCGCCGAAAGTGGGACGAACGAGCAGTACTTC,CSAESGTNEQYF
.,TRBJ2-5,TRBD1,TRBV7-9,TGTGCCAGCAGCGCCCGGGACAGAGAACTTCAAGAGACCCAGTACTTC,CASSARDRELQETQYF
many,TRBJ2-3,.,TRBV10-3,TGTGCCATCAGTGAGGGAGATACGCAGTATTTT,CAISEGDTQYF
.,TRBJ2-7,.,TRBV15,TGTGCCACCAGCAGAGATCCAAGTCGATCCTACGAGCAGTACTTC,CATSRDPSRSYEQYF
few,TRBJ2-1,.,TRBV2,TGTGCCAGCTTACGGACAGCCTACAATGAGCAGTTCTTC,CASLRTAYNEQFF
.,TRBJ1-1,.,TRBV12-3/TRBV12-4,TGTGCCAGCAGTTTTTTCAACACTGAAGCTTTCTTT,CASSFFNTEAFF
.,TRBJ2-1,TRBD2,TRBV9,TGTGCCAGCAGCGTAGTAGGGGCGGGAGGAATTGAGCAGTTCTTC,CASSVVGAGGIEQFF
few,TRBJ2-3,.,TRBV20-1,TGCAGTGTTCAGGTGCGGGGAACCACAGATACGCAGTATTTT,CSVQVRGTTDTQYF
.,TRBJ2-6,.,TRBV11-3,TGTGCCAGCAGTCGGGACTCGAGCTCTGGGGCCAACGTCCTGACTTTC,CASSRDSSSGANVLTF
many,TRBJ2-1,.,TRBV12-3/TRBV12-4,TGTGCCAGCAGTCCGGGACGGACTTACAATGAGCAGTTCTTC,CASSPGRTYNEQFF
.,TRBJ1-1,TRBD1,TRBV29-1,TGCAGCGTTGTAACTCAGGGGGGCACTGAAGCTTTCTTT,CSVVTQGGTEAFF
.,TRBJ2-5,TRBD2,TRBV3-1,TGTGCCAGCAGCCACAGTCTAGCGGGGGGGTTACAAGAGACCCAGTACTTC,CASSHSLAGGLQETQYF
.,TRBJ2-1,TRBD2,TRBV24-1,TGTGCCACCAGTGACACTAGCGGGGGGGCATACAATGAGCAGTTCTTC,CATSDTSGGAYNEQFF
many,TRBJ2-4,.,TRBV25-1,TGTGCCAGCAGTGAATACAGGGGAGGACTAGCCAAAAACATTCAGTACTTC,CASSEYRGGLAKNIQYF
.,TRBJ2-1,TRBD2,TRBV20-1,TGCAGTGCTAGAATTGCTAGCGGGAGTGGCAATGAGCAGTTCTTC,CSARIASGSGNEQFF
.,TRBJ2-7,.,TRBV20-1,TGCAGTGCTAGAATTAGCGGCGGCTACGAGCAGTACTTC,CSARISGGYEQYF
.,TRBJ2-5,.,TRBV21-1,TGTGCCAGCAGCAAAGACCCCGGGCAGGGAGAGACCCAGTACTTC,CASSKDPGQGETQYF
.,TRBJ2-3,TRBD2,TRBV20-1,TGCAGTGCTAGAGCCGGACTAGACTGGGGCACAGATACGCAGTATTTT,CSARAGLDWGTDTQYF
few,TRBJ2-3,TRBD2,TRBV5-1,TGCGCCAGCAGCCAGACTAGCGGGAAAACAGATACGCAGTATTTT,CASSQTSGKTDTQYF
.,TRBJ2-1,TRBD1,TRBV10-3,TGTGCCATCAGCTCCGACAGGGGTTCTTACAATGAGCAGTTCTTC,CAISSDRGSYNEQFF
.,TRBJ2-2,TRBD2,TRBV25-1,TGTGCCAGCAGTGCACTAGCGGGGGCCCCCACCGGGGAGCTGTTTTTT,CASSALAGAPTGELFF
few,TRBJ2-1,TRBD2,TRBV11-2,TGTGCCAGCAGCTCAACCGGACTAGCGTCTTACAATGAGCAGTTCTTC,CASSSTGLASYNEQFF
few,TRBJ2-7,TRBD1,TRBV9,TGTGCCAGCAGCCCGCCCCCCCCAGGGACAGGGGCTTACGAGCAGTACTTC,CASSPPPPGTGAYEQYF
.,TRBJ2-2,TRBD1,TRBV12-3/TRBV12-4,TGTGCCAGCAGTCAGGGGGCCCCCACCGGGGAGCTGTTTTTT,CASSQGAPTGELFF
.,TRBJ2-5,.,TRBV5-1,TGCGCCAGCAGCTTGGGGGCTAGCGCAGAGACCCAGTACTTC,CASSLGASAETQYF
many,TRBJ2-2,.,TRBV5-1,TGCGCCAGCAGCTTACAGTTACCGAACACCGGGGAGCTGTTTTTT,CASSLQLPNTGELFF
.,TRBJ1-5,.,TRBV7-8,TGTGCCAGCAGCTTAGGCCGACAGGGCAATCAGCCCCAGCATTTT,CASSLGRQGNQPQHF
few,TRBJ2-1,.,TRBV20-1,TGCAGTGCTAGTGACTACCCAGAGCAGTTCTTC,CSASDYPEQFF
.,TRBJ2-1,TRBD2,TRBV4-1,TGCGCCAGCAGCCAAGCTTCTACTAGCGGGTACAATGAGCAGTTCTTC,CASSQASTSGYNEQFF
few,TRBJ2-1,.,TRBV6-2/TRBV6-3,TGTGCCAGCAGTAACCCGGACCGTTCACTTGCTGAGCAGTTCTTC,CASSNPDRSLAEQFF
.,TRBJ2-3,.,TRBV9,TGTGCCAGCAGCGAACGACTAGGAGGGGATACGCAGTATTTT,CASSERLGGDTQYF
few,TRBJ1-5,.,TRBV7-9,TGTGCCAGCAGCTTCGGGGATCGCCAGCCCCAGCATTTT,CASSFGDRQPQHF
.,TRBJ1-3,.,TRBV14,TGTGCCAGCAGCCAAGCTGCCGGCGGTTCGGGCACCATATATTTT,CASSQAAGGSGTIYF
.,TRBJ1-4,TRBD1,TRBV12-3/TRBV12-4,TGTGCCAGCAGTTTAGGACAGGGGACTGAGAATGAAAAACTGTTTTTT,CASSLGQGTENEKLFF
.,TRBJ2-1,TRBD2,TRBV5-1,TGCGCCAGCAGCTTCTCACTAGCGGGGGGTGGCAATGAGCAGTTCTTC,CASSFSLAGGGNEQFF
few,TRBJ2-1,.,TRBV29-1,TGCAGCGCCGGGGGGCAGGGGGCTTCCTACAATGAGCAGTTCTTC,CSAGGQGASYNEQFF
few,TRBJ2-2,TRBD1,TRBV9,TGTGCCAGCAGGCCGACGGGGACAGGGACCACCGGGGAGCTGTTTTTT,CASRPTGTGTTGELFF
.,TRBJ1-6,.,TRBV7-2,TGTGCCAGCAGCTTAGTCACTTTCTCCTATAATTCACCCCTCCACTTT,CASSLVTFSYNSPLHF
.,TRBJ1-5,.,TRBV7-9,TGTGCCAGCAGCTTAAGTGAAGGGGATCAGCCCCAGCATTTT,CASSLSEGDQPQHF
few,TRBJ1-2,.,TRBV6-1,TGTGCCAGCAGGGCCCGAGGGGACGGGTATGGCTACACCTTC,CASRARGDGYGYTF
few,TRBJ2-1,.,TRBV20-1,TGCAGTGCTAGGCTCGAGGGGGGGACCTCCTACAATGAGCAGTTCTTC,CSARLEGGTSYNEQFF
few,TRBJ2-5,TRBD2,TRBV4-1,TGCGCCAGCAGCCAAGATTCTAGCGGGAGAACGGAGACCCAGTACTTC,CASSQDSSGRTETQYF
few,TRBJ2-3,.,TRBV7-9,TGTGCCAGCAGCTTTAGAGGGCTAGGCCACACAGATACGCAGTATTTT,CASSFRGLGHTDTQYF
few,TRBJ2-1,TRBD2,TRBV12-3/TRBV12-4,TGTGCCAGCAGTCGCGCCGGGGGGGGGCCTTACAATGAGCAGTTCTTC,CASSRAGGGPYNEQFF
.,TRBJ1-1,.,TRBV29-1,TGCAGCGTTGGGGACAACCAGCGGGCTTTCTTT,CSVGDNQRAFF
many,TRBJ2-3,.,TRBV7-6,TGTGCCAGCTCCCGCGGGGGCTTCACAGATACGCAGTATTTT,CASSRGGFTDTQYF
few,TRBJ2-5,.,TRBV7-2,TGTGCCAGCAGCTTAGTGGTGGAGACCCAGTACTTC,CASSLVVETQYF
many,TRBJ2-2,TRBD2,TRBV12-3/TRBV12-4,TGTGCCAGCAGTTTAGGTCTAGCGGGAGCCGGGGAGCTGTTTTTT,CASSLGLAGAGELFF
many,TRBJ1-1,.,TRBV5-1,TGCGCCAGCAGCCGAGGTGGAGGAACTGAAGCTTTCTTT,CASSRGGGTEAFF
many,TRBJ1-5,TRBD1,TRBV4-1,TGCGCCAGCAGCCCGGACAGGAGAACTTATAGCAATCAGCCCCAGCATTTT,CASSPDRRTYSNQPQHF
few,TRBJ1-5,.,TRBV7-6,TGTGCCAGCAGCTCCACGGGGGATAACAATCAGCCCCAGCATTTT,CASSSTGDNNQPQHF
few,TRBJ2-7,.,TRBV4-1,TGCGCCAGCAGCCAAGTAGCCATTGGGGGCTACGAGCAGTACTTC,CASSQVAIGGYEQYF
few,TRBJ1-6,.,TRBV20-1,TGCAGTGCTAGAGATCCGGACAAGTATAATTCACCCCTCCACTTT,CSARDPDKYNSPLHF